This T cell receptor (beta chain) was sequenced for a study of blood T cells in healthy people across ages. Study results and limitations: A roughly linear fall in TCR beta diversity per million T cells was seen with increasing age.

For this clonotype: What it binds is unknown.

Isolated PBMCs totaled at least 6 million in each sample. The CDR3 is 15 residues long. Germline loops: CDR1 WSHSY, CDR2 SAAADI. J lost 3 bases, V lost 3 bases, and 5 bases had no gene match. The use of a sample-barcoded 5' primer and a J-beta primer mix characterized a second PCR of about 7 to 12 cycles. Tagging of each cDNA molecule was performed by a template-switch adaptor with 12 random nucleotides. TCRdb passed the 5' RACE reads through MiXCR, listing each CDR3 protein once. The sample records 1.2 million to 1.5 million distinct CDR3 sequences, 55% to 75% being singletons. The chain links TRBV10-2 to TRBJ2-7, with TRBD2 matching over 10 bases. The sequence derives from a man between 18 and 29 years old in good health. Sequencing was carried out using blood. CDR3 nucleotides: TGCGCCAGCAGTGACGTAGCGGGAGGAGTCTACGAGCAGTACTTC. Encoded protein: CASSDVAGGVYEQYF.